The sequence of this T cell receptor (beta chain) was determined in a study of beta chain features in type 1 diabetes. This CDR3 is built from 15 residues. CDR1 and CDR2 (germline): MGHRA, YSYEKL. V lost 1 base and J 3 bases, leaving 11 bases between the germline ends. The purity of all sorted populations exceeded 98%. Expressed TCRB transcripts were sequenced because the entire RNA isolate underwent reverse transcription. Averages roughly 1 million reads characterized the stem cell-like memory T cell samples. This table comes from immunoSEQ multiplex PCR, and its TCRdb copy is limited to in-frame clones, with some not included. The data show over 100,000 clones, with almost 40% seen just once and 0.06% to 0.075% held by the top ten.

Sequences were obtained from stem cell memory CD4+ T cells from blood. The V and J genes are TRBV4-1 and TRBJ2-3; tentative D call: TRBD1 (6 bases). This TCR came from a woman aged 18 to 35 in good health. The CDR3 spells CASSQAWTDTDTQYF. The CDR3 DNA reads TGCGCCAGCAGCCAAGCCTGGACAGATACAGATACGCAGTATTTT.